Below are 20 T cell receptor beta chains sequenced from a single sample in a study of cytomegalovirus exposure and HLA in healthy donors (dated by TCRdb to the late 2010s). The method was the immunoSEQ multiplex PCR assay. For the multiplex PCR, a mixture combining 60 forward primers for TCR Vbeta segments and 13 reverse primers for TCR Jbeta segments was used. The clones in this table, taken by TCRdb from immuneACCESS, are in-frame only. Not every clone is retained; where verified, under half of the shortfall comes from an unresolved V gene, and the cause of the rest is unknown. The sample table shows 150,000 to 250,000 clones, and about 82% are seen once. 2.3% of the sample lies in the top ten. Sequenced sample: PBMCs. The receptors come from a woman aged 45-65 years in good health and CMV-seronegative.

Worth noting for this clone: One junction end disagrees with the germline gene, perhaps due to a read error. The chain has TRBV2 and TRBJ2-5, with 15 bases aligning to TRBD2. Germline V CDR1 and CDR2: SNHLY, FYNNEI. This CDR3 has 16 amino acids. CDR3 protein: CASREGLAGGQETQYF. CDR3 DNA sequence: TGTGCCAGCAGAGAAGGACTAGCGGGAGGGCAAGAGACCCAGTACTTC. Complete variable domain (other parts from reference TRBV2 and TRBJ2-5): EPEVTQTPSHQVTQMGQEVILRCVPISNHLYFYWYRQILGQKVEFLVSFYNNEISEKSEIFDDQFSVERPDGSNFTLKIRSTKLEDSAMYFCASREGLAGGQETQYFGPGTRLLVL.

This chain links TRBV19 with TRBJ2-6; TRBD2 is a possible D gene (5 bases). This CDR3 region has 12 residues. CDR1 and CDR2 (germline): LNHDA, SQIVND (reference sequence). The CDR3 DNA is TGTGCTGCGGGCCCTGGGGCCAACGTCCTGACTTTC. Amino acid sequence: CAAGPGANVLTF.

CDR3 sequence reads: CASSLAPTSKETQYF. CDR3 bases: TGTGCCAGCAGCTTGGCCCCAACTAGTAAGGAGACCCAGTACTTC. The V gene is TRBV5-5, the J gene TRBJ2-5; tentative D call: TRBD2 (5 bases). Trimming cost V 0 bases and J 5 bases, with 14 bases left between them. The CDR3 covers 15 residues. The germline V gene encodes CDR1 SGHKS and CDR2 YYEKEE (reference sequence).

The chain employs TRBV6-5 and TRBJ2-1, with D perhaps matching TRBD1 (6 bases). V shed 2 bases and J shed 4 bases, with 12 bases lying between them. Germline V lookup: CDR1 MNHEY, CDR2 SVGAGI. CDR3 size: 15 residues. CDR3 in amino acids: CASSYTRQVYNEQFF. The CDR3 DNA is TGTGCCAGCAGTTACACCCGACAGGTATACAATGAGCAGTTCTTC.

The chain's CDR3 is CASSQEERDHLNEQFF. The CDR3 DNA sequence: TGCGCCAGCAGCCAAGAAGAGCGGGACCATCTAAATGAGCAGTTCTTC. V gene TRBV4-1 combines with J gene TRBJ2-1, with 7 nucleotides matching TRBD2. The CDR3 sequence is 16 residues long. With V trimmed by 0 bases and J by 7 bases, 9 bases remained unmatched. Germline V gives CDR1 MGHRA, CDR2 YSYEKL.

The chain carries TRBV15 and TRBJ1-4; D is perhaps TRBD1 (5 bases). The CDR3 spans 16 residues. V was cut by 0 bases and J by 2 bases, with 10 bases left in between. Germline CDR1 LNHNV, CDR2 YYDKDF (reference sequence). CDR3 nucleotide sequence: TGTGCCACCAGCAGAGATAAGGGGCCGACTAATGAAAAACTGTTTTTT. This sequence encodes CATSRDKGPTNEKLFF.

This CDR3 is CASSNQGYEQYF. The CDR3 DNA follows: TGTGCCAGCAGCAACCAGGGGTACGAGCAGTACTTC. This chain joins TRBV6-5 and TRBJ2-7; the D gene is possibly TRBD1 (6 bases). V was pared by 6 bases and J by 4 bases, with 10 bases between. The CDR3 has 12 amino acids. The germline gives CDR1 MNHEY, CDR2 SVGAGI.

This chain joins TRBV5-1 and TRBJ2-1; 11 nucleotides line up with TRBD1. Germline V gene lookup returns CDR1 SGHRS and CDR2 YFSETQ. This CDR3 has 15 amino acids. Unmatched junction bases numbered 4, after V lost 2 bases and J lost 6 bases. In DNA, the CDR3 is TGCGCCAGCAGCTTCTTAGGGACAGGGGGCAATGAGCAGTTCTTC. Translation gives CASSFLGTGGNEQFF.

The CDR3 DNA follows: TGCGCCAGCAGTCAATCAACAGGTCCGTCAGGGGACAGCACAGATACGCAGTATTTT. This sequence encodes CASSQSTGPSGDSTDTQYF. V usage is TRBV23-1 and J usage is TRBJ2-3; possible D gene TRBD1, 6 bases. TRBV23-1 is an open reading frame, and its role is uncertain. This CDR3 has 19 amino acids. The ends were cut back, 0 bases at V and 0 bases at J, with 19 bases in the middle.

The gene calls are TRBV29-1 and TRBJ1-2, with 9 positions matching TRBD1. The CDR3 consists of 14 residues. In germline, CDR1 is SQVTM, CDR2 ANQGSEA. The junction had 10 bases not matched to a gene; V was cut back by 4 bases and J by 7 bases. The CDR3 coding sequence is TGCAGCGTTGTCCCGGGACAGGGTTTGGGTGGCTACACCTTC. This sequence encodes CSVVPGQGLGGYTF.

V and J are TRBV9 and TRBJ1-3, with a weak D call TRBD1 (5 bases). This CDR3 region has 14 residues. Germline V gives CDR1 SGDLS, CDR2 YYNGEE. V shed 0 bases and J shed 2 bases, with 6 bases lying between them. In nucleotides, the CDR3 is TGTGCCAGCAGCGTAGCGACAGCTGGAAACACCATATATTTT. Translating gives CASSVATAGNTIYF.

The chain links TRBV6-1 to TRBJ2-1; tentative D call: TRBD1 (5 bases). CDR1 MNHNS and CDR2 SASEGT come from the germline V gene. There are 14 residues in the CDR3. Trimming stripped 6 bases from V and 4 bases from J, with 13 bases between. CDR3 sequence reads: CASSLTDSYNEQFF. CDR3 sequence (DNA): TGTGCCAGCAGCCTCACCGACAGTTACAATGAGCAGTTCTTC.

The gene calls are TRBV7-2 and TRBJ2-2; 8 bases align to TRBD2. Per germline, CDR1 SGHTA and CDR2 FQGNSA. After removal of 2 bases from V and 2 bases from J, the junction contained 4 bases not matched to a gene. This CDR3 has 16 amino acids. CDR3 sequence reads: CASSLLRGGNTGELFF. The CDR3 DNA follows: TGTGCCAGCAGCTTATTACGGGGGGGCAACACCGGGGAGCTGTTTTTT.

This clone occurred a few times. The chain links TRBV27 to TRBJ1-5, with D perhaps matching TRBD1 (5 bases). Trimming stripped 2 bases from V and 5 bases from J, with 13 bases between. The CDR3 sequence is 15 residues long. In germline, CDR1 is MNHEY, CDR2 SMNVEV (reference sequence). The CDR3 protein is CASSLMAGRYQPQHF. The CDR3, as DNA: TGTGCCAGCAGTTTAATGGCAGGGAGGTATCAGCCCCAGCATTTT.

The chain employs TRBV6-1 and TRBJ2-3; 11 nucleotides agree with TRBD2. This CDR3 has 14 residues. The trim removed 3 bases at V and 4 bases at J, leaving 0 bases unmatched. Germline CDR1 and CDR2: MNHNS and SASEGT. The CDR3 protein is CASSEGLAADTQYF. As DNA, the CDR3 is TGTGCCAGCAGTGAGGGACTAGCGGCAGATACGCAGTATTTT.

V usage is TRBV19 and J usage is TRBJ2-1, with 10 bases matching TRBD1. After removal of 8 bases from V and 7 bases from J, the junction contained 8 bases not matched to a gene. Germline V lookup: CDR1 LNHDA, CDR2 SQIVND (reference sequence). The CDR3 loop spans 14 amino acids. CDR3 sequence reads: CASSPWDRGNEQFF. The CDR3 DNA reads TGTGCCAGTTCCCCCTGGGACAGGGGTAATGAGCAGTTCTTC.

The V call is TRBV6-6, the J call TRBJ1-4, with 8 bases fitting TRBD1. The V gene end was trimmed by 5 bases and the J gene end by 4 bases; junction bases not matched to a gene: 3. The CDR3 runs to 14 residues. Germline V lookup: CDR1 MNHNY, CDR2 SVGAGI (reference sequence). The CDR3 region is CASSRQGINEKLFF. CDR3 in DNA: TGTGCCAGCAGTAGACAGGGGATTAATGAAAAACTGTTTTTT.

The rearrangement uses TRBV18 and TRBJ2-7; TRBD2 matches 7 bases. Germline-derived CDR1 and CDR2 are KGHSH and LQKENI. The CDR3 consists of 15 residues. Trimming at V came to 6 bases and at J to 2 bases, leaving 10 bases not matched to a gene. DNA for the CDR3: TGTGCCAGCTCCCCGACTAGCATAAAGCCCTACGAGCAGTACTTC. Translating gives CASSPTSIKPYEQYF.

This clone was counted once. The rearrangement uses TRBV23-1 and TRBJ2-7; D call uncertain. TRBV23-1 is assigned to the ORF class and has an uncertain function. The CDR3 runs 12 residues. Trimming cost V 4 bases and J 3 bases, with 7 bases left between them. The CDR3 nucleotides read TGCGCCAGCAGTCCCGCGAACTACGAGCAGTACTTC. Encoded protein: CASSPANYEQYF.

V gene TRBV18 combines with J gene TRBJ1-1; TRBD1 might be the D (6 bases). Looked up from germline, CDR1 is KGHSH and CDR2 is LQKENI. This CDR3 is 13 amino acids long. Trimming left V 3 bases short and J 4 bases short, with 9 bases between. CDR3 sequence reads: CASSPGRGTEAFF. Written as DNA, the CDR3 is TGTGCCAGCTCACCGGGCAGGGGCACTGAAGCTTTCTTT.